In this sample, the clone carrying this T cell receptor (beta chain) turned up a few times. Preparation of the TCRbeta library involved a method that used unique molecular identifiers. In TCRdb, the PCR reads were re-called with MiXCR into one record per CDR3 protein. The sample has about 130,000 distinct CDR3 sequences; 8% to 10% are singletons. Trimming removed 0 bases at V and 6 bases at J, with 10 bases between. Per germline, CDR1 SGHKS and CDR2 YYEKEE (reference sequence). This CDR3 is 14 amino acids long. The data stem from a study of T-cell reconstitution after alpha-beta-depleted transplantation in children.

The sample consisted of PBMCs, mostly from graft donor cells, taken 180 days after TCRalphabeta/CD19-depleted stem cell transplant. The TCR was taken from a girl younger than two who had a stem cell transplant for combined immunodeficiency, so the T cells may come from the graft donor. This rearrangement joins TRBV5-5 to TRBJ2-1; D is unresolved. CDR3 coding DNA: TGTGCCAGCAGCTTGGGCGCCCTGGTCAATGAGCAGTTCTTC. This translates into CASSLGALVNEQFF.